One TCR beta chain is described in this entry. Its antigen remains unidentified. The CDR3 runs 13 residues. V was pared by 6 bases and J by 7 bases, with 6 bases of the junction left unmatched. Sample-barcoded 5' priming and a J-beta primer mix drove a second PCR of roughly 6 to 12 cycles. Each CDR3 protein gets one entry after TCRdb re-called the 5' RACE reads with MiXCR. The sample holds 540,000 or so distinct CDR3 sequences, around 48% seen once. The sample is drawn from a study of blood T cells in healthy people across ages. Study results and caveats: Diversity figures based on one million T cells were deemed too low. Naive T cell percentage by flow cytometry tracked strongly with beta diversity. The study lacked donor CMV status, which possibly confounded expanded clonotype changes.

The clonotype originates from a man of 80 years or more in good health. Sequenced: blood. This chain joins TRBV12-3 or TRBV12-4 and TRBJ2-7; TRBD1 agrees at 10 bases. CDR3: CASRRQGANEQYF. The DNA of the CDR3 is TGTGCCAGCAGAAGACAGGGGGCCAATGAGCAGTACTTC.